This T cell receptor beta chain was captured by sequencing in a study of OX40 agonist ivuxolimab in advanced cancers. Study-level findings and limits: Compared with CD4+, CD8+ T cells on average had more expanded clones.

This CDR3 contains 16 residues. V was clipped by 1 base and J by 0 bases, with 10 bases between them. CDR1 and CDR2 from the germline V gene are LNHDA and SQIVND (reference sequence). Using immunoSEQ multiplex PCR, the repertoire was profiled, and TCRdb retains in-frame clones only, with some absent. The table has about 69,000 clones, about 89% seen once; the top ten hold roughly 4%. As to this clone: The antigen is unknown.

This chain connects TRBV19 to TRBJ2-1; D not resolved. The sequencing here drew on CD4+ or CD8+ T cells sorted from blood, taken in a trial of the OX40 agonist ivuxolimab. This clonotype was sampled from an adult with an advanced solid tumor such as melanoma, head and neck, liver or kidney cancer. CDR3 sequence: CASSIAGLSSYNEQFF. The DNA for the CDR3 is TGTGCCAGTAGTATAGCTGGCCTCAGCTCCTACAATGAGCAGTTCTTC.